This is a list of T cell receptor beta chains from one sample in a study of blood T cells in healthy people across ages. TCRdb fed the 5' RACE reads into MiXCR, producing one record per CDR3 protein. The table lists about 1.5 million distinct CDR3 sequences, roughly 43% of them singletons, with about 4% in the top ten. Sequencing was done on a sample of blood. These receptors were obtained from a young woman in good health. Each CDR3 is given with its conserved first and last residue. The D gene is left open where the match is weak. For some rows the clone size is stated as once, few or many, or as a class when expanded; others skip it.

-	TRBV7-2	-	TRBJ2-3	CASSPSVGQSTDTQYF	TGTGCCAGCAGTCCTTCGGTGGGACAAAGCACAGATACGCAGTATTTT
TRBD2	TRBV29-1	few	TRBJ2-7	CSVEDETSGGPYEQYF	TGCAGCGTTGAAGACGAGACTAGCGGAGGCCCCTACGAGCAGTACTTC
-	TRBV5-1	-	TRBJ2-3	CASSLGLHVADTQYF	TGCGCCAGCAGCCTGGGACTTCACGTCGCTGATACGCAGTATTTT
-	TRBV13	-	TRBJ2-1	CASSSEGGAFYNEQFF	TGTGCCAGCAGCTCCGAGGGGGGGGCCTTCTACAATGAGCAGTTCTTC
TRBD2	TRBV5-1	-	TRBJ2-7	CASSFPRGTSGLSYEQYF	TGCGCCAGCAGCTTCCCGAGGGGGACTAGCGGCCTGTCCTACGAGCAGTACTTC
-	TRBV12-3/TRBV12-4	-	TRBJ1-5	CASSNRDFGNQPQHF	TGTGCCAGCAGCAACAGGGACTTCGGCAATCAGCCCCAGCATTTT
-	TRBV27	-	TRBJ2-7	CASSFSGPAAYEQYF	TGTGCCAGCAGTTTCTCTGGACCGGCGGCCTACGAGCAGTACTTC
-	TRBV30	-	TRBJ1-2	CAWSDGTKTNYGYTF	TGTGCCTGGAGTGACGGGACGAAGACTAACTATGGCTACACCTTC
-	TRBV21-1	-	TRBJ2-7	CASTMGLAGLSYEQYF	TGTGCCAGCACCATGGGACTAGCGGGGCTCTCCTACGAGCAGTACTTC
-	TRBV29-1	-	TRBJ2-5	CSVEDPLLETQYF	TGCAGCGTTGAAGATCCGCTTCTAGAGACCCAGTACTTC
TRBD1	TRBV24-1	once	TRBJ1-1	CATSDPRQGGTEAFF	TGTGCCACCAGTGATCCAAGACAGGGAGGCACTGAAGCTTTCTTT
-	TRBV2	-	TRBJ2-3	CASSVFGQLTDTQYF	TGTGCCAGCAGTGTTTTCGGACAGCTCACAGATACGCAGTATTTT
-	TRBV7-6	-	TRBJ1-5	CASSQAGRGCPQHF	TGTGCCAGCAGCCAAGCAGGGAGGGGTTGCCCCCAGCATTTT
TRBD2	TRBV27	-	TRBJ2-1	CASTEDIAGYNEQFF	TGTGCCAGCACCGAGGATATAGCGGGGTACAATGAGCAGTTCTTC
-	TRBV27	-	TRBJ2-3	CASSFSGTVATDTQYF	TGTGCCAGCAGTTTCTCAGGGACCGTCGCCACAGATACGCAGTATTTT
-	TRBV10-3	few	TRBJ2-1	CAISPSSYNEQFF	TGTGCCATCAGTCCTAGCTCCTACAATGAGCAGTTCTTC
TRBD2	TRBV7-2	-	TRBJ2-1	CASSVQPGLAGYEQFF	TGTGCCAGCAGCGTACAGCCGGGACTAGCGGGATATGAGCAGTTCTTC
-	TRBV6-5	-	TRBJ2-4	CASRSTGRQPYEQYF	TGTGCCAGCAGATCCACGGGAAGGCAGCCATATGAGCAGTACTTC
TRBD1	TRBV29-1	-	TRBJ2-7	CSVEYAQQGDHEQYF	TGCAGCGTTGAATATGCTCAGCAGGGGGACCACGAGCAGTACTTC
-	TRBV27	-	TRBJ2-7	CASSFRPDSYEQYF	TGTGCCAGCAGTTTCCGGCCGGACTCCTACGAGCAGTACTTC
-	TRBV4-1	-	TRBJ1-5	CASSQEADGQPQHF	TGCGCCAGCAGCCAAGAGGCAGACGGCCAGCCCCAGCATTTT
-	TRBV6-6	few	TRBJ1-2	CASSYSREGYTF	TGTGCCAGCAGTTACTCACGTGAAGGCTACACCTTC
-	TRBV6-6	-	TRBJ1-1	CAGNRDMNTEAFF	TGTGCCGGAAACCGGGACATGAACACTGAAGCTTTCTTT
-	TRBV4-3	few	TRBJ1-5	CASSQGGRGPQHF	TGCGCCAGCAGTCAAGGGGGAAGGGGGCCCCAGCATTTT
TRBD2	TRBV4-1	many	TRBJ2-1	CASSQDAASGVYNEQFF	TGCGCCAGCAGCCAAGATGCGGCTAGCGGGGTTTACAATGAGCAGTTCTTC
-	TRBV6-6	few	TRBJ2-3	CASSKLDLSDTQYF	TGTGCCAGCAGTAAGCTTGACTTATCAGATACGCAGTATTTT
-	TRBV14	-	TRBJ2-1	CASSQDLGVSYNEQFF	TGTGCCAGCAGCCAAGATTTAGGGGTGTCCTACAATGAGCAGTTCTTC
-	TRBV7-9	-	TRBJ2-3	CASSPSLTGVLHTQYF	TGTGCCAGCAGCCCGTCCCTAACGGGAGTGCTCCATACGCAGTATTTT
-	TRBV18	-	TRBJ1-5	CASSPKGGSNQPQHF	TGTGCCAGCTCACCAAAGGGAGGAAGCAATCAGCCCCAGCATTTT
-	TRBV4-3	few	TRBJ1-1	CASSQGLGDIEAFF	TGCGCCAGCAGCCAAGGATTGGGTGATATTGAAGCTTTCTTT
-	TRBV12-3/TRBV12-4	-	TRBJ2-7	CASSSNSVSEQYF	TGTGCCAGCAGTTCGAATTCAGTGTCCGAGCAGTACTTC
TRBD2	TRBV7-8	-	TRBJ2-1	CASSLRLAGSSYNEQVF	TGTGCCAGCAGCTTAAGACTAGCGGGGAGCTCCTACAATGAGCAGGTCTTC
TRBD2	TRBV20-1	-	TRBJ2-7	CSATQLAGRTSSYEQYF	TGCAGTGCTACTCAACTAGCGGGGCGTACTAGCTCCTACGAGCAGTACTTC
-	TRBV12-3/TRBV12-4	once	TRBJ2-7	CASPTQPWHHYNEQYF	TGTGCCAGTCCTACCCAGCCGTGGCACCACTACAATGAGCAGTACTTC
TRBD2	TRBV5-5	few	TRBJ2-3	CASIFGGLYTDTQYF	TGTGCCAGCATCTTTGGGGGACTATACACAGATACGCAGTATTTT
TRBD2	TRBV7-8	once	TRBJ2-1	CASSPTGRGVAGEQFF	TGTGCCAGCAGCCCCACTGGGCGGGGGGTAGCAGGGGAGCAGTTCTTC
-	TRBV7-2	-	TRBJ2-5	CASTPFNRGEQYF	TGTGCCAGCACCCCGTTCAACCGCGGGGAGCAGTACTTC
-	TRBV7-9	-	TRBJ1-1	CASSWERGRGTEAFF	TGTGCCAGCAGCTGGGAACGGGGCAGGGGCACTGAAGCTTTCTTT
-	TRBV6-2/TRBV6-3	-	TRBJ2-1	CASSARRSPDNEQFF	TGTGCCAGCTCGGCCCGGAGATCTCCCGACAATGAGCAGTTCTTC
-	TRBV20-1	-	TRBJ2-3	CSARLALWRDTQYF	TGCAGTGCTAGACTCGCGCTGTGGAGAGATACGCAGTATTTT
TRBD1	TRBV7-2	few	TRBJ2-5	CASSFHRGGETQYF	TGTGCCAGCAGCTTCCACAGGGGCGGGGAGACCCAGTACTTC
-	TRBV12-3/TRBV12-4	-	TRBJ2-1	CVSSQGRLGEQFF	TGTGTCAGCAGCCAGGGACGGCTAGGTGAGCAGTTCTTC
TRBD1	TRBV27	-	TRBJ2-1	CASSIGTAYNEQFF	TGTGCCAGCAGTATTGGGACAGCCTACAATGAGCAGTTCTTC
TRBD1	TRBV10-3	few	TRBJ1-6	CAISLARGENSPLHF	TGTGCCATCAGTTTAGCCAGGGGGGAGAATTCACCCCTCCACTTT
TRBD2	TRBV20-1	-	TRBJ2-1	CSAREDEQFF	TGCAGTGCCCGGGAGGATGAGCAGTTCTTC
-	TRBV14	-	TRBJ1-2	CASSQVAGSNYGYTF	TGTGCCAGCAGCCAAGTCGCGGGGTCTAACTATGGCTACACCTTC
TRBD2	TRBV20-1	-	TRBJ2-7	CSQAGGPYNEQYF	TGCAGCCAAGCGGGGGGGCCTTACAATGAGCAGTACTTC
-	TRBV5-1	-	TRBJ2-7	CASILGLSTSYNEQYF	TGCGCCAGCATCTTGGGGCTTTCCACCTCCTACAATGAGCAGTACTTC
-	TRBV12-3/TRBV12-4	few	TRBJ1-2	CASTFGAITYGYTF	TGTGCCAGCACTTTCGGAGCTATAACCTATGGCTACACCTTC